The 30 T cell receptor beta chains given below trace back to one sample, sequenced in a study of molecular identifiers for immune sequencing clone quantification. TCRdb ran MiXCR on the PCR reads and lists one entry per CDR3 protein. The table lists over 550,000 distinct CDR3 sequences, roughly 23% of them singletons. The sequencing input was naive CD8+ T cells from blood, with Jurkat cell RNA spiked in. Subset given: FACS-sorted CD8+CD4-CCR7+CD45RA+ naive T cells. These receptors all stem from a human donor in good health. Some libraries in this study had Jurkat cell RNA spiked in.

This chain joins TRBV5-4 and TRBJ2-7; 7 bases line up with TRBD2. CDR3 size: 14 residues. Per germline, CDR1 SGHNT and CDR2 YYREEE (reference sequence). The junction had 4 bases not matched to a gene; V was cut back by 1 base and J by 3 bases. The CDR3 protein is CASSLRGRDYEQYF. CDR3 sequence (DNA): TGTGCCAGCAGCTTGCGCGGGAGAGACTACGAGCAGTACTTC.

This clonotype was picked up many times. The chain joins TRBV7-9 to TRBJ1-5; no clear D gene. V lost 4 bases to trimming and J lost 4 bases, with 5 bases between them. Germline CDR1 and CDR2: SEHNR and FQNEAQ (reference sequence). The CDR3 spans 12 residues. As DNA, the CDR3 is TGTGCCAGCAGCTCCATTAATCAGCCCCAGCATTTT. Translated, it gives CASSSINQPQHF. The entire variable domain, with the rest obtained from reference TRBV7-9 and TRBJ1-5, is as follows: DTGVSQNPRHKITKRGQNVTFRCDPISEHNRLYWYRQTLGQGPEFLTYFQNEAQLEKSRLLSDRFSAERPKGSFSTLEIQRTEQGDSAMYLCASSSINQPQHFGDGTRLSIL.

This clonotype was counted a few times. The CDR3 sequence is CASSPGDWDSGNTIYF. CDR3 sequence (DNA): TGCGCCAGCAGCCCAGGGGACTGGGACTCTGGAAACACCATATATTTT. V gene TRBV4-1 combines with J gene TRBJ1-3; D is possibly TRBD1 (6 bases). Trimming shortened V by 4 bases and J by 0 bases, and 13 bases separated the two germline ends. Looked up from germline, CDR1 is MGHRA and CDR2 is YSYEKL. The CDR3 consists of 16 residues.

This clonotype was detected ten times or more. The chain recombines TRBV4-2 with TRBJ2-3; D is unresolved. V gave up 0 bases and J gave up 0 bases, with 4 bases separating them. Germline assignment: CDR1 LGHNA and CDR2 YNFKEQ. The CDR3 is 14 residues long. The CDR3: CASSQERSTDTQYF. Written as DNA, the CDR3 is TGTGCCAGCAGCCAAGAGCGGAGCACAGATACGCAGTATTTT.

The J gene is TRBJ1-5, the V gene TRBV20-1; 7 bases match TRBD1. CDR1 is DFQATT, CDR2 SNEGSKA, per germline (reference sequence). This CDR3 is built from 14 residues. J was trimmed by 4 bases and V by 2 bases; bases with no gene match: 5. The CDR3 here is CSARSQGGNQPQHF. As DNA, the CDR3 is TGCAGTGCTAGAAGTCAGGGGGGAAATCAGCCCCAGCATTTT.

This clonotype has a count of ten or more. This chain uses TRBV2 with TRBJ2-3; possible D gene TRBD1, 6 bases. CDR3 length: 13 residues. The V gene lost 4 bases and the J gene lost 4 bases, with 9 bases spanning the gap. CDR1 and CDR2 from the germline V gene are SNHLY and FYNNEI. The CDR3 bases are TGTGCCAGCAGTGCGTACAGGGCAGATACGCAGTATTTT. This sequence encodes CASSAYRADTQYF.

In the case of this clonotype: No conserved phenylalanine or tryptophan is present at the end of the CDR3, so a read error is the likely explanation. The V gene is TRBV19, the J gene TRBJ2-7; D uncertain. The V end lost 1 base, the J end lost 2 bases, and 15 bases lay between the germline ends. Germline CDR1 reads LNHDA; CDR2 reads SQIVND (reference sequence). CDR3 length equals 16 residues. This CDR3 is CASSIVEDASTYEQYI. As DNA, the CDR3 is TGTGCCAGTAGTATAGTAGAGGACGCATCCACCTACGAGCAGTACATC.

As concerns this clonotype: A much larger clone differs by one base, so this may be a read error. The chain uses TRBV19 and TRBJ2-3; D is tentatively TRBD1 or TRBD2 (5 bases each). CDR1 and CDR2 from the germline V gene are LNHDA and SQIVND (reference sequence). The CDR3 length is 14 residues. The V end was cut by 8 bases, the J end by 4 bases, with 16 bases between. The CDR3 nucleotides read TGTGCCAGTGGTACCTTCGGGGCGGCAGATACGCAGTATTTT. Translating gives CASGTFGAADTQYF.

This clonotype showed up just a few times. The CDR3 coding sequence is TGTGCCAGCAGTTTTGGGACCACTAACCCCGCTGAGCAGTTCTTC. The encoded protein is CASSFGTTNPAEQFF. V usage is TRBV12-3 or TRBV12-4 and J usage is TRBJ2-1; the D gene could be TRBD1 or TRBD2 (5 bases each). This CDR3 region has 15 residues. The V and J ends lost 3 bases and 9 bases respectively, with 18 bases between them.

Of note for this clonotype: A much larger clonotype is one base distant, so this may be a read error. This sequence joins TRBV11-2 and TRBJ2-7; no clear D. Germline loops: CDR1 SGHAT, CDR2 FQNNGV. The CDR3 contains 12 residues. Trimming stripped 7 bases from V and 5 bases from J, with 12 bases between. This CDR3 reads CASNSDWDEQYF. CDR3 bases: TGTGCCAGCAATTCCGACTGGGACGAGCAGTACTTC.

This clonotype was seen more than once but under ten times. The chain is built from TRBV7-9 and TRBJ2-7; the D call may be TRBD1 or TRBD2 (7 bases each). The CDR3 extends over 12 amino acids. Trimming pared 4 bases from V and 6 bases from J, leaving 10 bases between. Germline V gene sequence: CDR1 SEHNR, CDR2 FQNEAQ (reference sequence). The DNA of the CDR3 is TGTGCCAGCAGCTCCAGGGGGGGCGAGCAGTACTTC. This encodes CASSSRGGEQYF.

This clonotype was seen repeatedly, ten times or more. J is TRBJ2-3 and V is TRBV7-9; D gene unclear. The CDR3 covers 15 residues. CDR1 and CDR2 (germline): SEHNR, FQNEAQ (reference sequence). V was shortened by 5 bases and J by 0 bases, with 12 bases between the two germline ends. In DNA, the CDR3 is TGTGCCAGCAGCCATCCTGCGGCCAGCACAGATACGCAGTATTTT. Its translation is CASSHPAASTDTQYF.

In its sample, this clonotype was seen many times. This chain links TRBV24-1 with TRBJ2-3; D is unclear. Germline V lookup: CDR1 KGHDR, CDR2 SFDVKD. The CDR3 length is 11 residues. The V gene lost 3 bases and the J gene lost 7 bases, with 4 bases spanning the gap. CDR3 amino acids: CATSDPNTQYF. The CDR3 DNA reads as TGTGCCACCAGTGATCCAAATACGCAGTATTTT.

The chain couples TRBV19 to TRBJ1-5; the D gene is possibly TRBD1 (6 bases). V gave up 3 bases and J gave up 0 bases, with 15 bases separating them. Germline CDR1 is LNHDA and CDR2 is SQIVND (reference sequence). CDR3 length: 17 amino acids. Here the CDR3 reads CASSIRSTGFSNQPQHF. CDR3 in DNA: TGTGCCAGTAGTATTAGATCCACAGGGTTTAGCAATCAGCCCCAGCATTTT.

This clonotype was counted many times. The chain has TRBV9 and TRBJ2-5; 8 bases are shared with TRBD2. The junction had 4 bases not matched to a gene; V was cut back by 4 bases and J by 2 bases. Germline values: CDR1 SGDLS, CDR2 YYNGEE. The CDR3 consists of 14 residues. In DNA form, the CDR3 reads TGTGCCAGCAGCCCCGGGACTAGACAAGAGACCCAGTACTTC. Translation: CASSPGTRQETQYF.

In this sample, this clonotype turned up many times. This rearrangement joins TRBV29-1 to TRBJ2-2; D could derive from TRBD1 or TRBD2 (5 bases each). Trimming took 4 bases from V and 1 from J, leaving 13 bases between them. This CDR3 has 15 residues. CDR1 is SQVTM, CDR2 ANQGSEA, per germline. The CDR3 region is CSVVLQGVNTGELFF. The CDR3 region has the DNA TGCAGCGTTGTTCTCCAGGGAGTGAACACCGGGGAGCTGTTTTTT.

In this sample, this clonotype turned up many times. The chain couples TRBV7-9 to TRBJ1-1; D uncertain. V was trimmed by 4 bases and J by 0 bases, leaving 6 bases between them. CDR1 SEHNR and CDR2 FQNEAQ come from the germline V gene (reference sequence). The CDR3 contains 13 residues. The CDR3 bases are TGTGCCAGCAGCTCCAGTTTGAACACTGAAGCTTTCTTT. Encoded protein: CASSSSLNTEAFF.

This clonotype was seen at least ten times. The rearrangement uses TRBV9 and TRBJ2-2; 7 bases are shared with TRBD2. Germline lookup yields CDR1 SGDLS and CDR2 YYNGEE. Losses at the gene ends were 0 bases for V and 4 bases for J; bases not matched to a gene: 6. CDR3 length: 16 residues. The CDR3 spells CASSVGEGPRTGELFF. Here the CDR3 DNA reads TGTGCCAGCAGCGTAGGGGAGGGCCCTCGCACCGGGGAGCTGTTTTTT.

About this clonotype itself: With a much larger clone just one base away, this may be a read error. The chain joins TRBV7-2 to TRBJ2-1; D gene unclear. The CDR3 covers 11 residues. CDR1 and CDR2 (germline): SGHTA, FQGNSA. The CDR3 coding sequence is TGTGCCCGCAGAGTAGGAGTTGAGCAGTTCTTC. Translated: CARRVGVEQFF. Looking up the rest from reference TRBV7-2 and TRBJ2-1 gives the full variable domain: GAGVSQSPSNKVTEKGKDVELRCDPISGHTALYWYRQSLGQGLEFLIYFQGNSAPDKSGLPSDRFSAERTGGSVSTLTIQRTQQEDSAVYLCARRVGVEQFFGPGTRLTVL.

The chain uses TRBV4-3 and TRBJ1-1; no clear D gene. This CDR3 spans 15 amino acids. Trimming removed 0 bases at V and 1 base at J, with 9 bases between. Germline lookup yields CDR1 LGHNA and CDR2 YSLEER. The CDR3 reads CASSQEWVRNTEAFF. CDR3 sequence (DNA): TGCGCCAGCAGCCAAGAGTGGGTAAGGAACACTGAAGCTTTCTTT.

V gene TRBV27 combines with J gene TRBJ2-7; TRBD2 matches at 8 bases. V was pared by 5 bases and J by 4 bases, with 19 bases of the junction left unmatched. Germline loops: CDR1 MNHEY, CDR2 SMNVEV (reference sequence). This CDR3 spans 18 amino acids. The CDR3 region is CASSLLVLGTRGNYEQYF. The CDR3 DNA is TGTGCCAGCAGTCTTCTGGTGCTCGGGACTAGAGGAAATTACGAGCAGTACTTC.

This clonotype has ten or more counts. The CDR3 DNA reads as TGTGCCAGCAGGACAGACTATTCACCCCTCCACTTT. This sequence encodes CASRTDYSPLHF. The chain carries TRBV28 and TRBJ1-6, with D perhaps matching TRBD1 (5 bases). Trimming pared 6 bases from V and 8 bases from J, leaving 8 bases between. Looked up from germline, CDR1 is MDHEN and CDR2 is SYDVKM. CDR3 size: 12 residues.

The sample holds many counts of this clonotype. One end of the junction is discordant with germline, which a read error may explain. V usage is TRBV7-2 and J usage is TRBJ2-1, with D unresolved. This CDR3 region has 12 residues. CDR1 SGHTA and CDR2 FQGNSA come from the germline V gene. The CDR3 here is CASSLGYNEQFF. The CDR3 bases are TGCGCCAGCAGCTTGGGGTACAATGAGCAGTTCTTC. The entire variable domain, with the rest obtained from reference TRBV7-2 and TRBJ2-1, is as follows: GAGVSQSPSNKVTEKGKDVELRCDPISGHTALYWYRQSLGQGLEFLIYFQGNSAPDKSGLPSDRFSAERTGGSVSTLTIQRTQQEDSAVYLCASSLGYNEQFFGPGTRLTVL.

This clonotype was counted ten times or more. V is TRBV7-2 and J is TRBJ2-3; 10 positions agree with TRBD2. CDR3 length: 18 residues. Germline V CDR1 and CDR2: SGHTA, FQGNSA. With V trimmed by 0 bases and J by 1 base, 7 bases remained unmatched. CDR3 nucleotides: TGTGCCAGCAGCTTAGCGGCTAGCGGGAGAGTTGGCACAGATACGCAGTATTTT. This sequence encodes CASSLAASGRVGTDTQYF.

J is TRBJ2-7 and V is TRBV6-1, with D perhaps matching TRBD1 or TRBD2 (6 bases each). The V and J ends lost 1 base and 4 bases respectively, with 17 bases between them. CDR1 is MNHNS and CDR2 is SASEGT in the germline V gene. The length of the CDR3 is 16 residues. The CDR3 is CASSEVLPGAGYEQYF. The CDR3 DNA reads TGTGCCAGCAGTGAAGTCTTGCCGGGGGCTGGGTACGAGCAGTACTTC.

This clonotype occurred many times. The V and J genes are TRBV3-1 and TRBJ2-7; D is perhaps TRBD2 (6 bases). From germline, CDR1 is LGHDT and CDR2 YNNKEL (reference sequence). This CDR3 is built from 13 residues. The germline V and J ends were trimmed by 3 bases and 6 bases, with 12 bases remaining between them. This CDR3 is CASSQGGMGEQYF. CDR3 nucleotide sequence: TGTGCCAGCAGCCAGGGGGGAATGGGCGAGCAGTACTTC.

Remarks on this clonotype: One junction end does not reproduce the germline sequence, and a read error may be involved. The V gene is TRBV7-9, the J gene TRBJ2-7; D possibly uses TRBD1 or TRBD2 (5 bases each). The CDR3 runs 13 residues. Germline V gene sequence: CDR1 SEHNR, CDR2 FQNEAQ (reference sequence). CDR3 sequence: CASSRDGSYEQCF. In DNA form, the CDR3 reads TGTGCCAGCAGCCGGGACGGTTCCTACGAGCAGTGCTTC.

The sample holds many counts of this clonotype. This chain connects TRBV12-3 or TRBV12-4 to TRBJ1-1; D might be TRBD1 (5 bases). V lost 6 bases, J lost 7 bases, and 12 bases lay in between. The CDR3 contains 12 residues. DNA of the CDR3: TGTGCCAGCAGCCCGGGGGGGGGTGAAGCTTTCTTT. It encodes CASSPGGGEAFF.

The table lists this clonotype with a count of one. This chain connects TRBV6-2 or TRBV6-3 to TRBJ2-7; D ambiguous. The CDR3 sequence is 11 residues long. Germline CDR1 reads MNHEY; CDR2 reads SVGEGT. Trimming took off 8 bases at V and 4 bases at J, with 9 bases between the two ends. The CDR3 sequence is CASGSWYEQYF. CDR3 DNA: TGTGCCAGCGGTTCGTGGTACGAGCAGTACTTC.

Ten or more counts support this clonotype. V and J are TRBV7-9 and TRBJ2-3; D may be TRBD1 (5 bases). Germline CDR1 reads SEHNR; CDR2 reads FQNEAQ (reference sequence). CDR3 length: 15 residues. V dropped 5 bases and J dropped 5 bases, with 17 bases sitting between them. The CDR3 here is CASSQPNSRGDTQYF. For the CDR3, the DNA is TGTGCCAGCAGCCAACCGAACTCAAGGGGAGATACGCAGTATTTT. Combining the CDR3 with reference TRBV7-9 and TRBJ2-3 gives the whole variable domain DTGVSQNPRHKITKRGQNVTFRCDPISEHNRLYWYRQTLGQGPEFLTYFQNEAQLEKSRLLSDRFSAERPKGSFSTLEIQRTEQGDSAMYLCASSQPNSRGDTQYFGPGTRLTVL.